The 29 T cell receptor beta chains given below trace back to one sample, sequenced in a study of cytomegalovirus exposure and HLA in healthy donors. The study ran its PCR with 60 Vbeta and 13 Jbeta primers. Method: immunoSEQ multiplex PCR; TCRdb's copy keeps in-frame clones and lacks some. Of 120,000 to 150,000 clones in the sample, around four fifths were seen once. The sample taken for sequencing was PBMCs. Source of these receptors: a male donor in good health and CMV-seronegative.

The chain links TRBV27 to TRBJ2-1, with 8 nucleotides matching TRBD1. With 7 bases clipped from V and 2 bases from J, the junction kept 4 bases outside the gene matches. Germline CDR1 and CDR2: MNHEY and SMNVEV (reference sequence). The CDR3 is 14 residues long. The CDR3 bases are TGTGCCAGCAACGACAGGGGAACCTACAATGAGCAGTTCTTC. Residues: CASNDRGTYNEQFF.

The chain is built from TRBV5-1 and TRBJ2-7, with TRBD1 identical over 9 bases. With V trimmed by 5 bases and J by 4 bases, 10 bases remained unmatched. The germline gives CDR1 SGHRS, CDR2 YFSETQ. The CDR3 is 15 amino acids. The CDR3 reads CASSSEGQGWYEQYF. CDR3 in DNA: TGCGCCAGCAGTTCGGAGGGACAGGGATGGTACGAGCAGTACTTC.

The genes are TRBV27 and TRBJ1-5; TRBD1 matches at 7 bases. CDR1 and CDR2 from the germline V gene are MNHEY and SMNVEV (reference sequence). The length of the CDR3 is 14 residues. The V segment lost 6 bases and the J segment 0 bases; nucleotides outside the gene matches: 2. As DNA, the CDR3 is TGTGCCAGCAGGGACAGGTTTAGCAATCAGCCCCAGCATTTT. Its protein product is CASRDRFSNQPQHF.

The chain carries TRBV9 and TRBJ1-1; D unclear. This CDR3 is 14 amino acids long. The V and J ends lost 0 bases and 1 base respectively, with 7 bases between them. The germline V gene encodes CDR1 SGDLS and CDR2 YYNGEE. This CDR3 is CASSVVTGNTEAFF. The CDR3 DNA follows: TGTGCCAGCAGCGTAGTAACTGGGAACACTGAAGCTTTCTTT.

This clone has just a few counts. The chain couples TRBV5-6 to TRBJ2-1; TRBD2 matches 9 bases. With V trimmed by 7 bases and J by 8 bases, 22 bases remained unmatched. CDR3 length: 18 residues. Germline CDR1 is SGHDT and CDR2 is YYEEEE. The CDR3 sequence: CASGLGLAGSLAGYEQFF. CDR3 bases: TGTGCCAGCGGATTGGGGCTAGCGGGGAGTCTCGCGGGCTATGAGCAGTTCTTC.

The chain uses TRBV28 and TRBJ1-5; TRBD1 aligns across 7 bases. Trimming took 6 bases from V and 7 from J; bases not matched to a gene: 15. The CDR3 runs 16 residues. Germline V gene data show CDR1 as MDHEN and CDR2 as SYDVKM. The CDR3 nucleotides are TGTGCCAGCAGCGAACCCCGACAGGGTACGCGGCAGCCCCAGCATTTT. It encodes CASSEPRQGTRQPQHF.

V and J are TRBV4-2 and TRBJ1-5; 8 positions agree with TRBD1. Germline V CDR1 and CDR2: LGHNA, YNFKEQ. The CDR3 runs to 14 residues. V dropped 0 bases and J dropped 6; count of bases not matched to a gene: 1. The DNA for the CDR3 is TGTGCCAGCAGCCAAGATGGGACAGGTCAGCCCCAGCATTTT. Protein product: CASSQDGTGQPQHF.

This clone was observed a few times. The chain employs TRBV7-9 and TRBJ1-3; D unclear. The CDR3 has 13 residues. Germline V gene lookup returns CDR1 SEHNR and CDR2 FQNEAQ (reference sequence). The V gene lost 6 bases and the J gene lost 2 bases, with 8 bases spanning the gap. CDR3: CASRRGAGNTIYF. DNA for the CDR3: TGTGCCAGCAGGAGAGGAGCTGGAAACACCATATATTTT.

J is TRBJ1-1 and V is TRBV10-3; TRBD1 might be the D (6 bases). Germline V gives CDR1 ENHRY, CDR2 SYGVKD. V gave up 10 bases and J gave up 4 bases, with 16 bases separating them. The CDR3 is made up of 13 amino acids. This chain's CDR3 is CATLSGVSTEAFF. The CDR3 DNA reads as TGTGCCACCCTGTCAGGGGTGAGCACTGAAGCTTTCTTT.

The rearrangement joins TRBV11-2 to TRBJ2-7; TRBD1 might be the D (6 bases). CDR3 length: 14 amino acids. The V end was cut by 5 bases, the J end by 3 bases, with 14 bases between. Germline-derived CDR1 and CDR2 are SGHAT and FQNNGV. Here the CDR3 DNA reads TGTGCCAGCAGCGCGAACGGACAGCTCTACGAGCAGTACTTC. Amino acid sequence: CASSANGQLYEQYF.

The chain links TRBV13 to TRBJ1-2; D uncertain. From germline, CDR1 is PRHDT and CDR2 FYEKMQ (reference sequence). The CDR3 is 12 amino acids. The ends were cut back, 1 base at V and 7 bases at J, with 7 bases in the middle. CDR3 DNA: TGTGCCAGCAGCTTAGCGCCGAGTGGCTACACCTTC. Its translation: CASSLAPSGYTF.

The gene calls are TRBV11-2 and TRBJ1-5; TRBD1 aligns across 8 bases. The CDR3 extends over 15 amino acids. After removal of 2 bases from V and 6 bases from J, the junction contained 6 bases not matched to a gene. The germline CDR1 and CDR2 sequences are SGHAT and FQNNGV. The CDR3 sequence: CASSLRTGSIQPQHF. In DNA form, the CDR3 reads TGTGCCAGCAGCTTACGGACAGGGTCGATTCAGCCCCAGCATTTT.

The chain is built from TRBV6-5 and TRBJ2-2; D unclear. The V gene lost 4 bases and the J gene lost 6 bases, with 6 bases spanning the gap. The CDR3 is 12 residues long. Per the germline V gene, CDR1 is MNHEY and CDR2 is SVGAGI. For the CDR3, the DNA is TGTGCCAGCAGTTTGCGTTCCGGGGAGCTGTTTTTT. Its protein is CASSLRSGELFF.

V and J are TRBV28 and TRBJ2-2; D is undetermined. The V end lost 5 bases, the J end lost 0 bases, and 13 bases lay between the germline ends. This CDR3 spans 16 amino acids. Germline assignment: CDR1 MDHEN and CDR2 SYDVKM. The CDR3 nucleotides read TGTGCCAGCAGTGGATGTAGTGGAGCGAACACCGGGGAGCTGTTTTTT. Translating gives CASSGCSGANTGELFF.

The rearrangement links TRBV2 to TRBJ1-1, with unresolved D. Germline-derived CDR1 and CDR2 are SNHLY and FYNNEI. V dropped 5 bases and J dropped 4 bases, with 17 bases sitting between them. This CDR3 is built from 15 residues. In DNA form, the CDR3 reads TGTGCCAGCAGTAACAACGGGGTATGGGGCACTGAAGCTTTCTTT. This gives the protein CASSNNGVWGTEAFF.

This rearrangement joins TRBV15 to TRBJ2-7; D unresolved. Trimming removed 0 bases at V and 2 bases at J, with 11 bases between. The CDR3 consists of 15 residues. CDR1 and CDR2 (germline): LNHNV, YYDKDF (reference sequence). CDR3 in amino acids: CATSRDLAEAYEQYF. The CDR3, as DNA: TGTGCCACCAGCAGAGATCTGGCAGAAGCCTACGAGCAGTACTTC.

In its sample, this clone was seen a few times. V is TRBV19 and J is TRBJ2-2; a possible D gene is TRBD2 (6 bases). Trimming removed 5 bases from V and 7 bases from J, with 20 bases in between. The CDR3 length is 16 residues. Germline CDR1 reads LNHDA; CDR2 reads SQIVND (reference sequence). DNA for the CDR3: TGTGCCAGTAGTCCCTATTGGACCGGGGGAAACGGGGAGCTGTTTTTT. Translating gives CASSPYWTGGNGELFF. The full variable domain, with the rest looked up from reference TRBV19 and TRBJ2-2, is DGGITQSPKYLFRKEGQNVTLSCEQNLNHDAMYWYRQDPGQGLRLIYYSQIVNDFQKGDIAEGYSVSREKKESFPLTVTSAQKNPTAFYLCASSPYWTGGNGELFFGEGSRLTVL.

The chain recombines TRBV29-1 with TRBJ2-7, with D possibly being TRBD1 (6 bases). Trimming left V 4 bases short and J 7 bases short, with 20 bases between. The CDR3 extends over 14 amino acids. Germline CDR1 SQVTM, CDR2 ANQGSEA. The CDR3 spells CSVVGQAGAREQYF. The CDR3 DNA reads as TGCAGCGTTGTGGGTCAGGCAGGGGCTCGGGAGCAGTACTTC.

This clone was counted a single time. The gene calls are TRBV9 and TRBJ2-7; the match to TRBD1 covers 9 bases. The CDR3 is made up of 15 amino acids. With 0 bases clipped from V and 5 bases from J, the junction kept 6 bases outside the gene matches. Germline loops: CDR1 SGDLS, CDR2 YYNGEE. The CDR3: CASSVGGQGHHEQYF. The CDR3 nucleotides are TGTGCCAGCAGCGTAGGGGGACAGGGTCACCACGAGCAGTACTTC.

This chain links TRBV4-2 with TRBJ2-7, with TRBD1 matching over 9 bases. J lost 3 bases, V lost 0 bases, and 9 bases had no gene match. The CDR3 sequence is 17 residues long. Germline lookup yields CDR1 LGHNA and CDR2 YNFKEQ. CDR3 residues: CASSQDTPTGGVYEQYF. CDR3 bases: TGTGCCAGCAGCCAAGATACCCCGACAGGGGGTGTCTACGAGCAGTACTTC.

The chain combines TRBV7-2 with TRBJ2-3; unclear D gene. The CDR3 runs to 13 residues. In germline, CDR1 is SGHTA, CDR2 FQGNSA. The V gene lost 4 bases and the J gene lost 0 bases, with 5 bases spanning the gap. The CDR3 coding sequence is TGTGCCAGCAGCTATACTAGCACAGATACGCAGTATTTT. Translated, it gives CASSYTSTDTQYF.

J is TRBJ2-1 and V is TRBV13; D may be TRBD2 (7 bases). V was cut by 7 bases and J by 3 bases, with 16 bases left in between. The CDR3 spans 15 residues. Germline CDR1 reads PRHDT; CDR2 reads FYEKMQ (reference sequence). CDR3 nucleotide sequence: TGTGCCAGCACCTTGGGGGGGGCGAGCTACAATGAGCAGTTCTTC. Translating gives CASTLGGASYNEQFF.

V gene TRBV7-3 combines with J gene TRBJ1-5; weak D call: TRBD1 (5 bases). CDR3 size: 15 residues. From germline, CDR1 is SGHTA and CDR2 FQGTGA. The V and J ends lost 2 bases and 1 base respectively, with 9 bases between them. This CDR3 is CASSLDSRSNQPQHF. CDR3 bases: TGTGCCAGCAGCTTAGACAGCAGAAGCAATCAGCCCCAGCATTTT.

The chain uses TRBV28 and TRBJ2-5, with a weak D call TRBD2 (5 bases). V was trimmed by 10 bases and J by 0 bases, leaving 18 bases between them. Per the germline V gene, CDR1 is MDHEN and CDR2 is SYDVKM. This CDR3 is 15 amino acids long. The CDR3 nucleotides are TGTGCCACTCAGCGGTGGACTCCGAACCAAGAGACCCAGTACTTC. Amino acid sequence: CATQRWTPNQETQYF.

The chain couples TRBV5-1 to TRBJ2-7, with a weak D call TRBD2 (6 bases). The CDR3 is 14 amino acids. Germline lookup yields CDR1 SGHRS and CDR2 YFSETQ. Deletions cut 3 bases from V and 5 bases from J, with 15 bases between. DNA for the CDR3: TGCGCCAGCAGCTACCGGGACTCCCTCGACGAGCAGTACTTC. Its translation: CASSYRDSLDEQYF.

The chain links TRBV6-4 to TRBJ1-6; D is unclear. This CDR3 region has 15 residues. Trimming took off 3 bases at V and 9 bases at J, with 15 bases between the two ends. Germline CDR1 and CDR2: MRHNA and SNTAGT. Here the CDR3 DNA reads TGTGCCAGCAGTGAAATTGGGCAGGTCGGTTCACCCCTCCACTTT. It codes for CASSEIGQVGSPLHF.

The CDR3 nucleotides are TGCGCCAGCAGCCATACGGGACAGGCTAATGAAAAACTGTTTTTT. Protein: CASSHTGQANEKLFF. The rearrangement joins TRBV4-1 to TRBJ1-4, with TRBD1 matching over 8 bases. Germline V gene data show CDR1 as MGHRA and CDR2 as YSYEKL. This CDR3 has 15 residues. The junction had 3 bases not matched to a gene; V was cut back by 3 bases and J by 3 bases.

The rearrangement joins TRBV11-2 to TRBJ2-7, with D possibly being TRBD1 (5 bases). The CDR3 is 14 residues long. Trimming stripped 4 bases from V and 6 bases from J, with 16 bases between. Per germline, CDR1 SGHAT and CDR2 FQNNGV. CDR3 sequence reads: CASSSGRGKGEQYF. The CDR3, as DNA: TGTGCCAGCAGCTCCGGAAGGGGAAAGGGCGAGCAGTACTTC.

The chain carries TRBV9 and TRBJ2-2; D uncertain. V was shortened by 3 bases and J by 4 bases, with 22 bases between the two germline ends. This CDR3 comprises 18 residues. Germline loops: CDR1 SGDLS, CDR2 YYNGEE. The CDR3 loop is CASSANPLVPRITGELFF. CDR3 bases: TGTGCCAGCAGCGCCAACCCACTGGTACCGCGTATCACCGGGGAGCTGTTTTTT.